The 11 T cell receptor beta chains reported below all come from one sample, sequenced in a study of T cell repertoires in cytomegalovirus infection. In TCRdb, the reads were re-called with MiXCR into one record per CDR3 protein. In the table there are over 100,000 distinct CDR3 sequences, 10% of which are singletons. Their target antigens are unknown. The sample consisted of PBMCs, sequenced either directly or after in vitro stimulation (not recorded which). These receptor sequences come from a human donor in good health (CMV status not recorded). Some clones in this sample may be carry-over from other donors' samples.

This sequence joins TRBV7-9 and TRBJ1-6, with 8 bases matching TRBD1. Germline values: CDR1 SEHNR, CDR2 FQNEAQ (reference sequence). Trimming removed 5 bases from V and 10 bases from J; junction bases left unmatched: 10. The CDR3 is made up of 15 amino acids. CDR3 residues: CASSATGGNRSPLHF. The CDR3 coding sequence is TGTGCCAGCAGCGCAACAGGGGGTAATAGATCACCCCTCCACTTT.

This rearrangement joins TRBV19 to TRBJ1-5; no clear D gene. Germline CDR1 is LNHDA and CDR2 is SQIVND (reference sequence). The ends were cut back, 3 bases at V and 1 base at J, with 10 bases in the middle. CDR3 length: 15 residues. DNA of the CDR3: TGTGCCAGTAGTATTGCCGGAGTCAGCAATCAGCCCCAGCATTTT. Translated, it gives CASSIAGVSNQPQHF. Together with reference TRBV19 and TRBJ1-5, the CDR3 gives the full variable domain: DGGITQSPKYLFRKEGQNVTLSCEQNLNHDAMYWYRQDPGQGLRLIYYSQIVNDFQKGDIAEGYSVSREKKESFPLTVTSAQKNPTAFYLCASSIAGVSNQPQHFGDGTRLSIL.

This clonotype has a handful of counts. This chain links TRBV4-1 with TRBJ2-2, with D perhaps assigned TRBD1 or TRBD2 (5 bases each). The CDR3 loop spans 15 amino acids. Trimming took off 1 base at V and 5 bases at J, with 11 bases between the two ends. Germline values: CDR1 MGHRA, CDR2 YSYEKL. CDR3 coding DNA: TGCGCCAGCAGCCAAGGGCTCGGGGCAACCGGGGAGCTGTTTTTT. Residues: CASSQGLGATGELFF.

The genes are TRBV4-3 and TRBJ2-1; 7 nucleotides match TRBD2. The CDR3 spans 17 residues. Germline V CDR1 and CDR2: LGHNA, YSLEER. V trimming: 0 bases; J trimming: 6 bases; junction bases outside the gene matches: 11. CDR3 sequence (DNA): TGCGCCAGCAGCCAAGATTGGCACGGCGGGAGTGCCAATGAGCAGTTCTTC. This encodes CASSQDWHGGSANEQFF.

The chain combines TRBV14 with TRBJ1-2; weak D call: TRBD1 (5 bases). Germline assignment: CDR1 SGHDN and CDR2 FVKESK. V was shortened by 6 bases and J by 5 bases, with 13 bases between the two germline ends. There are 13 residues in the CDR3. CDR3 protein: CASRLEGAYGYTF. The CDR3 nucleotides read TGTGCCAGCAGACTCGAAGGGGCTTATGGCTACACCTTC. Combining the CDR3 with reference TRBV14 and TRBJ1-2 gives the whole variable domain EAGVTQFPSHSVIEKGQTVTLRCDPISGHDNLYWYRRVMGKEIKFLLHFVKESKQDESGMPNNRFLAERTGGTYSTLKVQPAELEDSGVYFCASRLEGAYGYTFGSGTRLTVV.

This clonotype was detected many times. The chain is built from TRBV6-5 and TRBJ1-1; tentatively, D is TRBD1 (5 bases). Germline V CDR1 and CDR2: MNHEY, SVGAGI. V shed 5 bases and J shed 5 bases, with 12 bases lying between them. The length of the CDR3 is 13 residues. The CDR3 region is CASSIGVGTEAFF. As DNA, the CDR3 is TGTGCCAGCAGTATAGGGGTTGGGACTGAAGCTTTCTTT.

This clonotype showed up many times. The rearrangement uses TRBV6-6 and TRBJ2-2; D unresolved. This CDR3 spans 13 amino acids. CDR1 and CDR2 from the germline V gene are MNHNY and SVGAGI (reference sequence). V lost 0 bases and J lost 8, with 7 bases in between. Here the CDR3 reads CASSYSGLGELFF. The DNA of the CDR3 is TGTGCCAGCAGTTACTCTGGCCTAGGGGAGCTGTTTTTT.

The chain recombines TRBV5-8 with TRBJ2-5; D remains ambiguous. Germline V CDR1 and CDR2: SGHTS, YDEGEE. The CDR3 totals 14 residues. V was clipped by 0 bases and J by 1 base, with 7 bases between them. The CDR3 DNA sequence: TGTGCCAGCAGCTTGGGGCTACTCCAAGAGACCCAGTACTTC. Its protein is CASSLGLLQETQYF. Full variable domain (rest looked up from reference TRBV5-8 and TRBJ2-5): EAGVTQSPTHLIKTRGQQATLRCSPISGHTSVYWYQQALGLGLQFLLWYDEGEERNRGNFPPRFSGRQFPNYSSELNVNALELEDSALYLCASSLGLLQETQYFGPGTRLLVL.

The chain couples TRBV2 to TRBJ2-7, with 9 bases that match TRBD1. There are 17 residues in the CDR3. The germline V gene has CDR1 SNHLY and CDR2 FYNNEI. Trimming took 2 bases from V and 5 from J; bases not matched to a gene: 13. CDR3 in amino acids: CASSEFLFGQGTHEQYF. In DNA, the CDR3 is TGTGCCAGCAGTGAATTTTTATTTGGACAGGGGACCCACGAGCAGTACTTC.

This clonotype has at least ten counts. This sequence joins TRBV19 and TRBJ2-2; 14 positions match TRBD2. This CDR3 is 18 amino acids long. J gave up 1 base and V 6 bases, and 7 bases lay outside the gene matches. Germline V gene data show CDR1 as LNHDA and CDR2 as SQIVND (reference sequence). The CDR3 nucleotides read TGTGCCAGTAGCGGGGGACTAGCGGGAGTCGTGAACACCGGGGAGCTGTTTTTT. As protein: CASSGGLAGVVNTGELFF.

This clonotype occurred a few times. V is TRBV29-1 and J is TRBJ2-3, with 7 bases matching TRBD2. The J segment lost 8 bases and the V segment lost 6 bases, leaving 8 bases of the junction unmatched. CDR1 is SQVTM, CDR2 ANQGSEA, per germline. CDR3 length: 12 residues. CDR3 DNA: TGCAGCGTCGCGCGGGAGCAACGTACGCAGTATTTT. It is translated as CSVAREQRTQYF.